The 14 T cell receptor beta chains reported below all come from one sample, sequenced in a study of post-analysis software for immune sequencing data. cDNA libraries for TCR beta contained unique molecular identifiers. One entry per CDR3 protein results from TCRdb running MiXCR on the PCR reads. The sample contains about 460,000 distinct CDR3 sequences, roughly 45% of which appear only once. Findings and limits, study-wide: Included in a set of about 5 TRBV segments more frequent in patients than controls were TRBV5-6, TRBV5-1 and TRBV20-1.

No antigen has been assigned to these receptors. The sample was blood. These receptors were obtained from a girl aged 5 to 17 with multiple sclerosis.

This clonotype has just a few counts. The chain recombines TRBV12-3 or TRBV12-4 with TRBJ2-3, with D maybe TRBD1 (7 bases). V was shortened by 3 bases and J by 4 bases, with 14 bases between the two germline ends. The CDR3 extends over 15 amino acids. CDR3 bases: TGTGCCAGCAGTTTGAGACAGGGAGGTTCAGATACGCAGTATTTT. It codes for CASSLRQGGSDTQYF.

This clonotype was observed a few times. A much larger clone differs by one base, so this may be a read error. V is TRBV5-1 and J is TRBJ2-5; a possible D gene is TRBD1 (6 bases). The ends were cut back, 9 bases at V and 2 bases at J, with 14 bases in the middle. In germline, CDR1 is SGHRS, CDR2 YFSETQ. CDR3 size: 13 residues. The CDR3 nucleotides are TGCGCCAACAACCCAGGGGATCAAGAGACCCAGTACTTC. This sequence encodes CANNPGDQETQYF.

This clonotype was seen more than once but under ten times. The chain uses TRBV7-2 and TRBJ2-7; D is uncertain. CDR1 is SGHTA, CDR2 FQGNSA, per germline. This CDR3 is 14 amino acids long. V lost 3 bases and J 3 bases, leaving 12 bases between the germline ends. In DNA form, the CDR3 reads TGTGCCAGCAGCTTTGGGTTAAACGGCTACGAGCAGTACTTC. It encodes CASSFGLNGYEQYF.

In this sample, this clonotype turned up a few times. The rearrangement uses TRBV5-1 and TRBJ2-1, with 14 positions matching TRBD2. Germline loops: CDR1 SGHRS, CDR2 YFSETQ. The CDR3 covers 16 residues. V lost 3 bases and J lost 5; bases outside the gene matches: 4. CDR3 loop: CASSYGTSGGHNEQFF. CDR3 DNA sequence: TGCGCCAGCAGCTACGGGACTAGCGGGGGCCACAATGAGCAGTTCTTC.

This clonotype occurred a few times. DNA of the CDR3: TGCAGTGCTAGAGAGGCGGGAGCTCCCGATACGCAGTATTTT. Translated, it gives CSAREAGAPDTQYF. The V and J genes are TRBV20-1 and TRBJ2-3, with 7 bases fitting TRBD2. The CDR3 is 14 amino acids. Germline loops: CDR1 DFQATT, CDR2 SNEGSKA (reference sequence). V was clipped by 0 bases and J by 6 bases; unmatched bases: 6.

V gene TRBV11-2 combines with J gene TRBJ2-7, with TRBD2 as a possible D gene (6 bases). Germline loops: CDR1 SGHAT, CDR2 FQNNGV. There are 12 residues in the CDR3. The V and J ends lost 3 bases and 6 bases respectively, with 9 bases between them. CDR3 nucleotide sequence: TGTGCCAGCAGCTTCACTAGCTCCGAGCAGTACTTC. Amino acid sequence: CASSFTSSEQYF.

This clonotype was observed at least ten times. V is TRBV6-5 and J is TRBJ1-4; perhaps TRBD1 as D (5 bases). Germline V gene lookup returns CDR1 MNHEY and CDR2 SVGAGI. The CDR3 sequence is 14 residues long. Trimming shortened V by 0 bases and J by 6 bases, and 8 bases separated the two germline ends. Written as DNA, the CDR3 is TGTGCCAGCAGTTACTCTCGCAGGGATGAAAAACTGTTTTTT. As protein: CASSYSRRDEKLFF.

This rearrangement joins TRBV29-1 to TRBJ2-1, with TRBD2 as a possible D gene (6 bases). The V and J ends lost 5 bases and 10 bases respectively, with 12 bases between them. CDR3 length equals 11 residues. Germline assignment: CDR1 SQVTM and CDR2 ANQGSEA. The CDR3 DNA reads TGCAGCGTTATAATTACTAGCGAGCAGTTCTTC. Translated: CSVIITSEQFF.

This sequence joins TRBV4-3 and TRBJ2-7; 7 bases line up with TRBD1. The germline V gene has CDR1 LGHNA and CDR2 YSLEER. Trimming cost V 0 bases and J 6 bases; bases outside gene matches: 8. The CDR3 is made up of 15 amino acids. This CDR3 reads CASSQEGRAGGEQYF. DNA of the CDR3: TGCGCCAGCAGCCAAGAAGGTCGGGCAGGGGGCGAGCAGTACTTC.

This clonotype turned up a few times. V usage is TRBV20-1 and J usage is TRBJ1-2, with D possibly TRBD1 on 5 matching bases. This CDR3 comprises 12 residues. Trimming left V 7 bases short and J 0 bases short, with 9 bases between. CDR1 and CDR2 (germline): DFQATT, SNEGSKA (reference sequence). CDR3 loop: CSVPRANYGYTF. The CDR3 nucleotides read TGCAGTGTGCCCAGGGCTAACTATGGCTACACCTTC.

V is TRBV5-1 and J is TRBJ2-3; D remains unclear. The CDR3 consists of 12 residues. Germline V gene data show CDR1 as SGHRS and CDR2 as YFSETQ. The V end was cut by 4 bases, the J end by 6 bases, with 9 bases between. This CDR3 is CASSADGDTQYF. The CDR3 region has the DNA TGCGCCAGCAGCGCAGACGGTGATACGCAGTATTTT.

The chain employs TRBV29-1 and TRBJ1-2, with a weak D call TRBD1 (6 bases). In germline, CDR1 is SQVTM, CDR2 ANQGSEA. CDR3 size: 13 residues. V was trimmed by 3 bases and J by 8 bases, leaving 16 bases between them. The CDR3 DNA reads as TGCAGCGTTGAGGGACATTTCCGCTGGGGCTACACCTTC. Protein product: CSVEGHFRWGYTF.

Remarks on this clonotype: A junction end diverges from the germline sequence, so it may reflect a read error. The V gene is TRBV5-6, the J gene TRBJ2-5; 7 nucleotides align to TRBD2. There are 15 residues in the CDR3. Germline loops: CDR1 SGHDT, CDR2 YYEEEE. CDR3 loop: CACSLEGGPLETQYF. The CDR3 nucleotides are TGTGCCTGCAGTCTCGAGGGAGGGCCGCTTGAGACCCAGTACTTC. Complete variable domain (other parts from reference TRBV5-6 and TRBJ2-5): DAGVTQSPTHLIKTRGQQVTLRCSPKSGHDTVSWYQQALGQGPQFIFQYYEEEERQRGNFPDRFSGHQFPNYSSELNVNALLLGDSALYLCACSLEGGPLETQYFGPGTRLLVL.

CDR3 sequence reads: CASSSDGSYNEQFF. The CDR3 DNA reads TGTGCCAGCAGTTCAGACGGCTCCTACAATGAGCAGTTCTTC. The chain recombines TRBV27 with TRBJ2-1; D gene unclear. CDR1 and CDR2 (germline): MNHEY, SMNVEV (reference sequence). Trimming left V 4 bases short and J 0 bases short, with 7 bases between. CDR3 length: 14 residues.